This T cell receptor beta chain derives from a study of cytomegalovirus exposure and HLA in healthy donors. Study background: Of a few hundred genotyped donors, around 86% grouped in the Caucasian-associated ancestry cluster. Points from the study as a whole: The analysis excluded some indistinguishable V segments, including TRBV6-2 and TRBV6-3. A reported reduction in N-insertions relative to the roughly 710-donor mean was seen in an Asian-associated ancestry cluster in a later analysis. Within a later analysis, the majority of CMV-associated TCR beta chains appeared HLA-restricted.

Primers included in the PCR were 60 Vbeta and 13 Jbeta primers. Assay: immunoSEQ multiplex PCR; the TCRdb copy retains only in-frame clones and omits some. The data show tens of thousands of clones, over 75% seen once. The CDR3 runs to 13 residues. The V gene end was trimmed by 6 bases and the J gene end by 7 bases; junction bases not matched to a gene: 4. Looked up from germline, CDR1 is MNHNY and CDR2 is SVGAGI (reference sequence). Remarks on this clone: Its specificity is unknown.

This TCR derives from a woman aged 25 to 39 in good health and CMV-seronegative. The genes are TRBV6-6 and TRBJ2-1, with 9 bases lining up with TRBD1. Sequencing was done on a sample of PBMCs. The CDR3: CASRQGAENEQFF. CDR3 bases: TGTGCCAGCAGACAGGGGGCGGAAAATGAGCAGTTCTTC.